This paragraph covers one TCR beta chain sequence. Its antigen has not been determined. No qualities accompany the bases; no much larger clone lies one base away. The data were taken from a study of T cells in tuberculosis (dated by TCRdb to 2016 to 2019). Regarding the study in general: In the study, CD1B tetramers and high-throughput TCR immunosequencing were combined to characterize T cells specific for the mycobacterial lipid antigen glucose monomycolate (GMM). In a South African clinical cohort, IGRA-negative adolescents, IGRA-positive adolescents with latent tuberculosis and adults with active tuberculosis were compared, with roughly 9 people in each group.

Taken from cysteine to phenylalanine, the CDR3 has 13 residues. Just the 39-base CDR3 DNA is kept, in frame starting at base 1. A distance of 7 bases separates the germline ends of V and J, which lose 4 bases and 3 bases respectively. In the germline V gene, CDR1 corresponds to SGHVS and CDR2 to FNYEAQ. At study entry, adolescents were screened for latent tuberculosis infection by tuberculin skin test and QuantiFERON-TB GOLD In-Tube IGRA. Immunosequencing was performed on unsorted cryopreserved PBMC and covered about 100,000 T cells per clinical donor on average. Eleven high schools in the Worcester region of the Western Cape, South Africa, served as enrollment sites for adolescents aged 12 to 18 years. Ten M. tuberculosis-infected and ten uninfected adolescents were selected with matching for age and sex. Adolescent PBMC were isolated from freshly drawn heparinized blood by density centrifugation and cryopreserved.

Findings and caveats that apply to the study as a whole: Smaller mean NN-distances to GMM-specific TCRs were observed in active tuberculosis TCR-alpha repertoires than in IGRA-negative controls, suggesting clonal expansion of GMM-specific TCRs. Clinical samples were selected based on which cryopreserved specimens were available, and the active tuberculosis cases were adults whereas the controls were adolescents. An accuracy of just under 90% (AUROC about 0.9) was reached by a classifier using the diverse GMM-specific repertoire, compared with approximately 70% accuracy when GEM motif frequencies were used. Smaller NN-distances were partly driven by shorter CDR3-alpha lengths in active tuberculosis patients, and statistical significance was not reached for the TCR-beta difference.

TCR libraries were generated with the immunoSEQ multiplex PCR assay, using TCR-beta and/or TCR-alpha/delta assays for each sample. The Illumina high-throughput platform was used to sequence the amplified TCR libraries. Concerning the study's data processing: Clustering and dimensionality reduction were performed using pairwise TCRdist distances among GMM-specific receptors from ex vivo sorted or in vitro expanded T cells. Each clinical repertoire was assigned a mean NN-distance score, defined as the average TCRdist to the nearest 10% of tetramer-positive reference sequences. GEM TCR motif frequency was calculated as the fraction of unique TCRs that matched known GEM sequences by V/J usage and CDR3 length. Active tuberculosis was classified by linear discriminant analysis with leave-one-out cross-validation, implemented in scikit-learn. TCRdb stores this immuneACCESS table with in-frame sequences only. Part of the clones is absent; in the studies checked, under half of the shortfall reflects unresolved V genes, and no reason is known for the rest. For V, J and clone size, that table is used; D and trimming come from the DNA. The sample table records 37,000 or so clones; 90% to 95% of these occur just once. The ten most abundant clones make up 9% to 13% of the sample.

Sequenced sample: PBMCs. The source of this sequence is a donor aged 10-35 years with latent tuberculosis or without tuberculosis infection. Some clones in this sample may be carry-over from other donors' samples. The sequence is built from TRBV7-6 and TRBJ2-1, with no D gene named confidently. The nucleotide sequence is given as TGTGCCAGCAGCTCCACTTACTACAATGAGCAGTTCTTC. It translates as CASSSTYYNEQFF.